The rows below give T cell receptor beta chains drawn from one sample of a study of vaccination effects on CD4 cells after COVID-19. Antigen specificity for these receptors is unknown. Profiled with immunoSEQ multiplex PCR; TCRdb holds only in-frame clones, not every one. Here the sample spans roughly 41,000 clones, under 70% being singletons. The sample was CD4+ T cells from PBMCs cultured with HCoV-OC43 spike peptides, taken before COVID-19 vaccination. Source of these receptors: a human donor who received a COVID-19 vaccine. The CDR3 runs from the conserved cysteine through the conserved F or W. The order of the fields is J gene, D gene, V gene, clone size, CDR3 DNA, CDR3 protein. D genes are given only for firm matches. Where a row states a size, it is once, few, many or the class of an expanded clone; other rows omit it.

J gene: TRBJ2-2; D gene: TRBD1; V gene: TRBV7-8; clone size: few; CDR3 DNA: TGTGCCAGCAGCCCACGGATGACAGGGGTTGGCGGAAAGCTGTTTTTT; CDR3 protein: CASSPRMTGVGGKLFF
J gene: TRBJ1-2; D gene: -; V gene: TRBV24-1; clone size: -; CDR3 DNA: TGTGCCACCAGTGATACGCGCACGGGCTACACCTTC; CDR3 protein: CATSDTRTGYTF
J gene: TRBJ2-7; D gene: TRBD2; V gene: TRBV30; clone size: -; CDR3 DNA: TGTGCCTGGAGAGGGGCCGCGGGAGGTACAAGCTCCTACGAGCAGTACTTC; CDR3 protein: CAWRGAAGGTSSYEQYF
J gene: TRBJ2-5; D gene: TRBD2; V gene: TRBV19; clone size: -; CDR3 DNA: TGTGCCAGTAGTGCCACTAGCGGGAGCCGCGGGGAGACCCAGTACTTC; CDR3 protein: CASSATSGSRGETQYF
J gene: TRBJ2-7; D gene: TRBD2; V gene: TRBV10-3; clone size: few; CDR3 DNA: TGTGCCACCCTAGGCAAGGCTAGCGGAAACTACGAGCAGTACTTC; CDR3 protein: CATLGKASGNYEQYF
J gene: TRBJ1-2; D gene: -; V gene: TRBV7-9; clone size: -; CDR3 DNA: TGTGCCAGCAGCACCTGGGGGGGGAACTATGGCTACACCTTC; CDR3 protein: CASSTWGGNYGYTF
J gene: TRBJ1-1; D gene: -; V gene: TRBV18; clone size: -; CDR3 DNA: TGTGCCAGCTCGGGACGGACAGACACTGAAGCTTTCTTT; CDR3 protein: CASSGRTDTEAFF
J gene: TRBJ1-4; D gene: -; V gene: TRBV30; clone size: -; CDR3 DNA: TGTGCCTGGAGCGCGGCGGGGGCAGGCGAGAATGAAAAACTGTTTTTT; CDR3 protein: CAWSAAGAGENEKLFF
J gene: TRBJ2-5; D gene: -; V gene: TRBV3-1/TRBV3-2; clone size: -; CDR3 DNA: TGTGCCAGCAGCTCGGGACTCGTAGAGACCCAGTACTTC; CDR3 protein: CASSSGLVETQYF
J gene: TRBJ2-7; D gene: TRBD2; V gene: TRBV6-5; clone size: few; CDR3 DNA: TGTGCCAGCAGTTCTCTAGCGGGAGAAGGCTACGAGCAGTACTTC; CDR3 protein: CASSSLAGEGYEQYF
J gene: TRBJ1-1; D gene: -; V gene: TRBV5-1; clone size: few; CDR3 DNA: TGCGCCAGCAAGGGGGAGACAGAAGCTTTCTTT; CDR3 protein: CASKGETEAFF
J gene: TRBJ1-4; D gene: -; V gene: TRBV25-1; clone size: -; CDR3 DNA: TGTGCCAGCAGTGCCGGCCGGGAACTGTTTTTT; CDR3 protein: CASSAGRELFF
J gene: TRBJ1-3; D gene: -; V gene: TRBV7-9; clone size: -; CDR3 DNA: TGTGCCAGCAGAAATGCTGCGGGCGTCTTGTCTGGAAACACCATATATTTT; CDR3 protein: CASRNAAGVLSGNTIYF
J gene: TRBJ1-1; D gene: -; V gene: TRBV2; clone size: -; CDR3 DNA: TGTGCCAGCAGTGATACAGACACTGAAGCTTTCTTT; CDR3 protein: CASSDTDTEAFF
J gene: TRBJ2-1; D gene: TRBD2; V gene: TRBV28; clone size: -; CDR3 DNA: TGTGCCAGCAGTTTACTAGCGGGAAAGGGTAATGAGCAGTTCTTC; CDR3 protein: CASSLLAGKGNEQFF
J gene: TRBJ2-1; D gene: -; V gene: TRBV27; clone size: -; CDR3 DNA: TGTGCCAGCAGTTTTGCGGGACAGCAGTACAATGAGCAGTTCTTC; CDR3 protein: CASSFAGQQYNEQFF
J gene: TRBJ2-1; D gene: TRBD2; V gene: TRBV5-1; clone size: few; CDR3 DNA: TGCGCCAGCAGCCGGGCTAGCGGGACCTCCTACAATGAGCAGTTCTTC; CDR3 protein: CASSRASGTSYNEQFF
J gene: TRBJ2-5; D gene: TRBD2; V gene: TRBV5-1; clone size: -; CDR3 DNA: TGCGCCAGCAGCCACGGACTAGAACAAGAGACCCAGTACTTC; CDR3 protein: CASSHGLEQETQYF
J gene: TRBJ2-2; D gene: -; V gene: TRBV7-9; clone size: -; CDR3 DNA: TGTGCCAGCAGCTTAGGTGACAGGCTGAACACCGGGGAGCTGTTTTTT; CDR3 protein: CASSLGDRLNTGELFF
J gene: TRBJ2-7; D gene: -; V gene: TRBV27; clone size: medium-sized; CDR3 DNA: TGTGCCAGCAGTTTATCGCAAGGCGAGCAGTACTTC; CDR3 protein: CASSLSQGEQYF
J gene: TRBJ2-2; D gene: -; V gene: TRBV23-1; clone size: -; CDR3 DNA: TGCGCCAGCAGTCCCGAGGTGTTCTGGCCCGGGGAGCTGTTTTTT; CDR3 protein: CASSPEVFWPGELFF
J gene: TRBJ1-2; D gene: TRBD1; V gene: TRBV6-1; clone size: -; CDR3 DNA: TGTGCCAGCAGTGTCCTGGGACAGGGGGCGGTGAATGGCTACACCTTC; CDR3 protein: CASSVLGQGAVNGYTF
J gene: TRBJ2-1; D gene: TRBD1; V gene: TRBV29-1; clone size: -; CDR3 DNA: TGCAGCGTCCTCCCGGGACAGAGCTCCTACAATGAGCAGTTCTTC; CDR3 protein: CSVLPGQSSYNEQFF
J gene: TRBJ2-4; D gene: TRBD2; V gene: TRBV2; clone size: -; CDR3 DNA: TGTGCCAGCAGTGACGGTTGGGGACTAGCGGGAGTCCAACTTAGGACACAAAACATTCAGTACTTC; CDR3 protein: CASSDGWGLAGVQLRTQNIQYF
J gene: TRBJ1-1; D gene: -; V gene: TRBV30; clone size: -; CDR3 DNA: TGTGCCGGATCGAGGCAGGGCAACACTGAAGCTTTCTTT; CDR3 protein: CAGSRQGNTEAFF
J gene: TRBJ1-1; D gene: TRBD1; V gene: TRBV20-1; clone size: few; CDR3 DNA: TGCAGTGCTAGCCAGGGGGGTGAAGCTTTCTTT; CDR3 protein: CSASQGGEAFF
J gene: TRBJ1-1; D gene: -; V gene: TRBV9; clone size: -; CDR3 DNA: TGTGCCAGCAGCGACAATACAGGAAACACTGAAGCTTTCTTT; CDR3 protein: CASSDNTGNTEAFF
J gene: TRBJ1-5; D gene: -; V gene: TRBV6-5; clone size: -; CDR3 DNA: TGTGCCAGCAGTTATAATCGGGGCAATCAGCCCCAGCATTTT; CDR3 protein: CASSYNRGNQPQHF